Listed here are 4 T cell receptor beta chains from one sample, sequenced in a study of OX40 agonist ivuxolimab in advanced cancers. Clones were sequenced by immunoSEQ multiplex PCR, and TCRdb holds only the in-frame ones, with some missing. The table shows around 80,000 clones, with about nine tenths occurring only once. The sequencing here drew on CD4+ or CD8+ T cells sorted from blood, taken in a trial of the OX40 agonist ivuxolimab. These receptor sequences come from an adult with an advanced solid tumor such as melanoma, head and neck, liver or kidney cancer.

This clone was counted a few times. The chain joins TRBV6-6 to TRBJ1-6; D remains unclear. The V end lost 7 bases, the J end lost 10 bases, and 17 bases lay between the germline ends. Germline CDR1 and CDR2: MNHNY and SVGAGI (reference sequence). The CDR3 sequence is 14 residues long. CDR3 coding DNA: TGTGCCAGCACAGGCAGTTCAATAGGGTCACCCCTCCACTTT. It encodes CASTGSSIGSPLHF.

This clone was seen a single time. The chain uses TRBV30 and TRBJ2-1, with D perhaps matching TRBD2 (6 bases). From germline, CDR1 is GTSNPN and CDR2 SVGIG (reference sequence). This CDR3 is 14 amino acids long. With 5 bases removed from V and 8 bases from J, the gap between germline ends came to 19 bases. The DNA for the CDR3 is TGTGCCTGGTCGCCGGGAGCACAACGGGATGAGCAGTTCTTC. Residues: CAWSPGAQRDEQFF.

This chain uses TRBV19 with TRBJ2-2; a weak D match, TRBD2 (6 bases). CDR3 size: 16 residues. Germline CDR1 and CDR2: LNHDA and SQIVND (reference sequence). V was pared by 9 bases and J by 4 bases, with 21 bases between. CDR3 nucleotides: TGTGCCAGCCTTCCGATTGGGGGGTCGGCCACCGGGGAGCTGTTTTTT. Its translation: CASLPIGGSATGELFF.

This clone appeared once. The J gene is TRBJ2-2, the V gene TRBV6-6; D may be TRBD1 (6 bases). The CDR3 contains 13 residues. Trimming left V 6 bases short and J 6 bases short, with 11 bases between. Germline V lookup: CDR1 MNHNY, CDR2 SVGAGI (reference sequence). The CDR3 sequence is CASRPTGAGELFF. The CDR3 DNA is TGTGCCAGCAGACCGACAGGTGCCGGGGAGCTGTTTTTT.